This TCR beta chain was retrieved from a study of cytomegalovirus exposure and HLA in healthy donors (dated by TCRdb to between 2016 and 2019). For context, the study as a whole: An earlier analysis of 587 of the donors reported about 260 Gb of sequence data and 117 million unique TCR beta sequences obtained from about 200 million T cells. Every discovery cohort repertoire had been produced on one sequencing platform. Because of strong linkage in the cohort, four or five DR-DQ haplotypes were treated as single units for association and clustering. Rather than using new phenotypic data, the later analysis identified candidate immune exposures from TCR beta sequences and from how often those sequences occurred across donors. The genetic ancestry cluster associated with self-reported Caucasian donors included roughly 84% of the 300 to 400 genotyped donors. The study aimed to test whether signatures of past pathogen exposure could be identified by cataloging public T cell receptors. Donor age, sex, ethnicity and CMV serostatus were compiled alongside the repertoire data. In a later analysis, previously published TCR beta repertoires from 670 or so donors were re-analyzed and high-resolution HLA genotyping was added so that TCR occurrence patterns could be studied. Besides the first cohort of 666 subjects, a separate validation cohort made up of 95 to 150 different subjects was used. In an earlier analysis of a few hundred of the donors, high-throughput TCR beta sequencing was used to judge whether each TCR beta V gene segment behaved as functional or pseudogenic. Typing coverage differed by locus: A, B, C, DRB1 and DQB1 were typed in about 620-630 donors, DQA1 in 522, DPA1 in some 610, and DPB1 in 450 to 490. A later genetic analysis took genome-wide SNP genotypes for about 55% of the 666 donors and used that subset as a discovery cohort. Both class I and class II loci were covered by HLA typing, at four-digit resolution. The T cell repertoires of 550 to 850 subjects were profiled by immunosequencing and related to cytomegalovirus serostatus. Among around 400 genotyped donors of the cohort, an average of around 220,000 unique TCR beta nucleotide sequences was sequenced per donor, of which roughly 18% were non-productive. To predict cytomegalovirus infection status, the study combined high-throughput TCR immunosequencing, statistical association of individual TCRs with disease status, and machine learning. About 280 gigabases of sequencing data and approximately 85 million unique TCR sequences were included in an early release covering roughly 600 HLA-typed donors. Beyond this particular receptor, the publication reports: In vitro tests confirmed that a few of the cytomegalovirus-associated TCR beta chains recognize cytomegalovirus antigens. For the cohort, immune exposure information was limited to CMV serostatus. V-gene and J-gene trimming of TCR beta chains was associated with a missense DCLRE1C variant in a later genetic analysis, and the association was replicated in an independent cohort. Compared with equally common non-associated chains, HLA-associated TCR beta chains in a later analysis were more clonally expanded and had lower generation probabilities. A later analysis found that most CMV-associated TCR beta chains appeared HLA-restricted, with HLA associations seemingly driven largely by CMV exposure. At a false discovery rate of 0.05, a later analysis linked around 15,000 TCR beta sequences to specific HLA alleles. Linkage disequilibrium might explain the correlated functional status among segregating V segments, but an unknown experimental factor could not be ruled out. According to a later analysis, TCR association rates differed among HLA loci, with DRB1 alleles showing the most associated TCRs and HLA-C alleles showing the fewest. In an earlier analysis of approximately 590 of the donors, most TCR beta V segments appeared in productive rearrangements about 87% or about 30% of the time, broadly matching IMGT annotations. The 87-base-pair reads could not distinguish some IMGT-functional V segments, including TRBV6-2 and TRBV6-3, so those segments were excluded. About 15 rarely observed V segments, including chromosome 9 orphons, were excluded from the earlier analysis of almost 600 of the donors because counts were too low. When HLA alleles, especially DR and DQ, strongly co-occurred, TCR associations were difficult to assign to individual alleles. Compared with the roughly 670-donor mean, donors in an Asian-associated ancestry cluster had fewer N-insertions in productive TCRs, according to a later genetic analysis. The classifier was reported to diagnose cytomegalovirus status with high specificity and sensitivity in both the original and validation cohorts. Sequencing depth was assumed to be roughly uniform across donors in the presence/absence analyses, though that assumption may not hold. In the study, 150 to 200 TCR beta chains were listed as associated with cytomegalovirus. According to the authors, the approach could potentially be generalized to other disease states and immunological phenotypes. Most TCR sequences were observed very rarely across donors, whereas some public TCRs were present in many individuals. A further reported finding was that TCR beta sequences accurately predicted the HLA-A and HLA-B alleles for most subjects in the first cohort. Because some donors lacked HLA typing at each locus, the association tests relied only on the typed subset. According to a later analysis, parvovirus B19, influenza, CMV and Epstein-Barr virus appeared linked to several top co-occurrence clusters. This cohort had only TCR beta chains sequenced, and the lack of alpha or paired-chain data limited which features could be detected. A cluster of highly shared sequence variants was judged likely to be a technical artifact of the sequencing pipeline.

The CDR3, from cysteine to phenylalanine, totals 16 residues. Only the CDR3 part of the read is kept: 48 bases, read in frame from the first base. Trimming leaves V shorter by 6 bases and J shorter by 6 bases, with the junction holding 11 bases beyond the gene matches. The germline V gene supplies CDR1 SQVTM and CDR2 ANQGSEA. As for this clone: The clone's antigen remains unknown. It has no much larger one-base neighbor in the sample; base qualities were not kept.

The cohort comprised around 690 healthy bone marrow donors. All cohort members were sampled while nominally healthy, although unrecorded immune exposures were likely present. The donor was CMV seropositive and belonged to the group of 250 to 350 seropositive cohort members. Each donor provided a peripheral blood sample, and peripheral blood mononuclear cells were used for TCR beta sequencing. Genomic DNA extraction from the blood cell samples was performed with the Qiagen DNeasy Blood Extraction Kit. Receptor libraries were prepared by the immunoSEQ multiplex PCR assay. For the multiplex PCR, a mixture combining 60 forward primers for TCR Vbeta segments and 13 reverse primers for TCR Jbeta segments was used. A multiplex PCR assay on genomic DNA amplified the CDR3 region of rearranged TCR beta genes. Amplified TCR beta libraries were sequenced as 87-base-pair reads on the Illumina HiSeq System. The authors processed their data as follows. A later analysis counted about 80 million unique TCR beta chains across the 600 to 850 repertoires, and around 9.9 million of these chains were shared by at least two donors. A nearest-neighbor algorithm error-corrected the raw reads and collapsed the reads into unique sequences, merging closely related sequences to remove PCR and sequencing errors. Alignment of CDR3 sequences to IMGT reference sequences was used to assign V, D and J gene segments. For a sequence to be retained, a match of at least six nucleotides to both a V gene segment and a J gene segment was required. A rearrangement counted as productive if the CDR3 had no stop codons and remained in frame with V and J, and every other rearrangement counted as non-productive. CDR3 was defined according to IMGT convention as the region running from the second conserved V-encoded cysteine to the conserved J-encoded phenylalanine. The earlier analysis of fewer than 700 of the donors excluded sequences that lacked an unambiguous match to a single V gene segment. In an earlier analysis of roughly 500 of the donors, V segments were called functional above 56.7% productive rearrangements and were called segregating when the between-donor standard deviation exceeded 5%. A statistical classification framework was built to diagnose cytomegalovirus status from the catalog of TCR beta chain sequences. V and J gene assignment, in a later analysis, came from comparing TCR nucleotide sequences with IMGT/GENE-DB human TR gene sequences. The TCRdist pipeline was used in a later analysis to assign CDR3 sequences and most-parsimonious VDJ recombination scenarios. A later analysis defined each TCR beta chain by its CDR3 amino acid sequence plus V-gene family, and excluded reads lacking a unique V-gene family. A later analysis removed several hundred highly shared, low-generation-probability nucleotide sequences to deal with suspected cross-contamination and a sequencing artifact. In a later analysis, a clonal expansion index was calculated for each public chain from normalized within-repertoire ranks of inferred template counts. In a later analysis, generation probabilities were computed using a VDJ recombination model fitted to out-of-frame rearrangements, and the results were checked against IGoR. Hypergeometric tests were used in a later analysis to score TCR-TCR, TCR-HLA and TCR-CMV co-occurrence, with a repertoire-size bias correction applied to the TCR pairs. False discovery rates were estimated in a later analysis by permuting HLA or CMV assignments 20 times. In a later analysis, co-occurring TCRs were grouped using DBSCAN, and TCRdist sequence similarity was added for clustering within HLA-allele-positive subsets. Co-occurrence clustering excluded repertoires with fewer than 30,000 or more than 120,000 public chains, plus five with anomalous nucleotide sharing. What TCRdb holds here is the immuneACCESS table cut down to in-frame rearrangements. Part of the clones is not present; checked against another copy, under half of the missing clones reflect an unresolved V gene, and the others are unexplained. V and J calls and clone size are as listed in that table; D and trimming were resolved from the DNA. The sample table contains 250,000 to 300,000 clones; only one count was recorded for almost 85% of them. The ten largest make up roughly 2% of the sample.

The sequence derives from a woman in her thirties or forties in good health and CMV-seropositive. The sample comprised PBMCs. The chain is assembled from TRBV29-1 and TRBJ2-1; 13 bases in the middle match TRBD2. The CDR3 protein: CSVTGTSGTRGNEQFF. The DNA reads as follows: TGCAGCGTCACCGGGACTAGCGGGACCAGAGGCAATGAGCAGTTCTTC.